These 27 T cell receptor beta chains were all obtained from the same sample, sequenced in a study of CD8+ T cells in alopecia areata. RNA, once extracted, was reverse transcribed into cDNA for use as the sequencing template. Produced via immunoSEQ multiplex PCR; TCRdb's table is partial and in-frame only. Here the sample spans 90,000 to 150,000 clones, 50% to 55% being singletons. Sample treatment: oral pan-JAK inhibitor, 5-10 mg twice daily. The starting material was CD4+ T cells sorted from blood, obtained at week 4, from a patient treated with tofacitinib. These receptors all come from a human donor with alopecia areata.

The chain employs TRBV29-1 and TRBJ1-4, with D tentatively TRBD1 (6 bases). Germline-derived CDR1 and CDR2 are SQVTM and ANQGSEA. The CDR3 has 14 amino acids. The ends were cut back, 1 base at V and 5 bases at J, with 11 bases in the middle. The CDR3 here is CSVEASTGNEKLFF. CDR3 DNA sequence: TGCAGCGTTGAAGCAAGTACAGGGAATGAAAAACTGTTTTTT. The full variable domain, completed using reference TRBV29-1 and TRBJ1-4, is SAVISQKPSRDICQRGTSLTIQCQVDSQVTMMFWYRQQPGQSLTLIATANQGSEATYESGFVIDKFPISRPNLTFSTLTVSNMSPEDSSIYLCSVEASTGNEKLFFGSGTQLSVL.

The rearrangement links TRBV29-1 to TRBJ1-2; D may be TRBD1 (6 bases). This CDR3 region has 12 residues. V lost 6 bases, J lost 6 bases, and 14 bases lay in between. Germline lookup yields CDR1 SQVTM and CDR2 ANQGSEA. This CDR3 reads CSVWGQGDGYTF. The CDR3 DNA reads as TGCAGCGTCTGGGGGCAGGGTGATGGCTACACCTTC.

The V gene is TRBV2, the J gene TRBJ1-1; no firm D call. Germline CDR1 reads SNHLY; CDR2 reads FYNNEI. V lost 4 bases to trimming and J lost 0 bases, with 9 bases between them. This CDR3 region has 14 residues. The CDR3: CASSVGQVNTEAFF. The CDR3 region has the DNA TGTGCCAGCAGTGTTGGGCAGGTGAACACTGAAGCTTTCTTT. Based on the CDR3 plus reference TRBV2 and TRBJ1-1, the full variable domain is EPEVTQTPSHQVTQMGQEVILRCVPISNHLYFYWYRQILGQKVEFLVSFYNNEISEKSEIFDDQFSVERPDGSNFTLKIRSTKLEDSAMYFCASSVGQVNTEAFFGQGTRLTVV.

This chain joins TRBV30 and TRBJ2-3; either TRBD1 or TRBD2 may fit D (6 bases each). The CDR3 is made up of 15 amino acids. CDR1 and CDR2 (germline): GTSNPN, SVGIG (reference sequence). Trimming cost V 2 bases and J 0 bases, with 12 bases left between them. The CDR3 DNA reads TGTGCCTGGAGTAACGGGGGCCTTAGCACAGATACGCAGTATTTT. This translates into CAWSNGGLSTDTQYF.

This sequence joins TRBV29-1 and TRBJ2-3, with D possibly TRBD2 on 5 matching bases. The CDR3 length is 12 residues. V gave up 2 bases and J gave up 6 bases, with 9 bases separating them. Germline CDR1 reads SQVTM; CDR2 reads ANQGSEA. CDR3 region: CSVESDWDTQYF. CDR3 DNA: TGCAGCGTTGAATCGGACTGGGATACGCAGTATTTT.

This chain connects TRBV29-1 to TRBJ2-4, with D perhaps TRBD1 (5 bases). The germline V gene has CDR1 SQVTM and CDR2 ANQGSEA. The CDR3 is 14 residues long. V was pared by 4 bases and J by 6 bases, with 16 bases between. CDR3 sequence (DNA): TGCAGCGTTGCGATGACTGAAGGGGTAAACATTCAGTACTTC. It specifies CSVAMTEGVNIQYF.

The chain couples TRBV7-8 to TRBJ2-7; 12 nucleotides line up with TRBD2. Germline V lookup: CDR1 SGHVS, CDR2 FQNEAQ. V was pared by 3 bases and J by 3 bases, with 3 bases of the junction left unmatched. The CDR3 totals 15 residues. The chain's CDR3 is CASSFRTSGNYEQYF. As DNA, the CDR3 is TGTGCCAGCAGCTTCCGGACTAGCGGGAACTACGAGCAGTACTTC.

The CDR3 DNA reads as TGTGCCAGCTCACCGGACACTCGGGGCAATCAGCCCCAGCATTTT. Residues: CASSPDTRGNQPQHF. The rearrangement uses TRBV18 and TRBJ1-5, with D maybe TRBD1 (5 bases). Trimming shortened V by 3 bases and J by 2 bases, and 11 bases separated the two germline ends. The V gene's germline CDR1 is KGHSH and CDR2 LQKENI. The CDR3 has 15 residues. The full variable domain, rest sourced from reference TRBV18 and TRBJ1-5, is NAGVMQNPRHLVRRRGQEARLRCSPMKGHSHVYWYRQLPEEGLKFMVYLQKENIIDESGMPKERFSAEFPKEGPSILRIQQVVRGDSAAYFCASSPDTRGNQPQHFGDGTRLSIL.

The chain employs TRBV7-9 and TRBJ1-2, with D maybe TRBD1 (5 bases). The CDR3 totals 15 residues. Germline values: CDR1 SEHNR, CDR2 FQNEAQ (reference sequence). V lost 1 base, J lost 8 bases, and 17 bases lay in between. CDR3 bases: TGTGCCAGCAGCTTAGGGAGTGGGGCAGGTGGCGGCTACACCTTC. Residues: CASSLGSGAGGGYTF.

The V call is TRBV6-5, the J call TRBJ1-5, with TRBD1 matching over 7 bases. CDR1 is MNHEY, CDR2 SVGAGI, per germline. This CDR3 region has 15 residues. Germline trimming cut 10 bases from V and 3 bases from J; bases unmatched to any gene: 12. The CDR3 here is CATRPQGGYNQPQHF. The CDR3 DNA reads as TGTGCCACCCGACCTCAGGGGGGATACAATCAGCCCCAGCATTTT.

This clone has a handful of counts. The chain recombines TRBV5-6 with TRBJ2-2, with D tentatively TRBD1 (6 bases). The CDR3 sequence is 18 residues long. In germline, CDR1 is SGHDT, CDR2 YYEEEE. V shed 2 bases and J shed 2 bases, with 19 bases lying between them. CDR3 sequence reads: CASSLFFPRGNNTGELFF. Here the CDR3 DNA reads TGTGCCAGCAGCTTATTCTTTCCCAGGGGCAACAACACCGGGGAGCTGTTTTTT. Full variable domain (remainder filled in from reference TRBV5-6 and TRBJ2-2): DAGVTQSPTHLIKTRGQQVTLRCSPKSGHDTVSWYQQALGQGPQFIFQYYEEEERQRGNFPDRFSGHQFPNYSSELNVNALLLGDSALYLCASSLFFPRGNNTGELFFGEGSRLTVL.

This clone was detected only a few times. The rearrangement links TRBV6-5 to TRBJ1-1; 9 bases match TRBD1. The germline V gene encodes CDR1 MNHEY and CDR2 SVGAGI. The CDR3 contains 16 residues. J was trimmed by 6 bases and V by 4 bases; bases with no gene match: 12. As DNA, the CDR3 is TGTGCCAGCAGTTTTCTTCCGGGACAGGGAGATGCTGAAGCTTTCTTT. Translation: CASSFLPGQGDAEAFF.

To note about this clone: The same CDR3 can be traced to other DNA sequences in this sample. The V call is TRBV30, the J call TRBJ2-2; D uncertain. Germline assignment: CDR1 GTSNPN and CDR2 SVGIG (reference sequence). V was shortened by 0 bases and J by 1 base, with 6 bases between the two germline ends. The CDR3 covers 14 residues. The CDR3 sequence is CAWSVLVNTGELFF. Here the CDR3 DNA reads TGTGCCTGGAGTGTACTGGTGAACACCGGGGAGCTGTTTTTT.

This clone has only a few counts. This chain uses TRBV29-1 with TRBJ2-1; TRBD2 might be the D (6 bases). The germline V and J ends were trimmed by 3 bases and 6 bases, with 15 bases remaining between them. The CDR3 sequence is 14 residues long. Germline V gives CDR1 SQVTM, CDR2 ANQGSEA. The CDR3 DNA is TGCAGCGTTGATCCCGCAGCGGGCCTCAATGAGCAGTTCTTC. It yields the protein CSVDPAAGLNEQFF.

The V call is TRBV6-5, the J call TRBJ2-7, with 8 bases fitting TRBD2. The CDR3 totals 15 residues. Germline lookup yields CDR1 MNHEY and CDR2 SVGAGI. The ends lost 2 bases at V and 3 bases at J; junction bases unmatched: 6. The CDR3 region has the DNA TGTGCCAGCAGTTACGGGACTAGGGGACTCTACGAGCAGTACTTC. As protein: CASSYGTRGLYEQYF.

This chain uses TRBV29-1 with TRBJ2-7, with 8 bases identical to TRBD1. The V gene end was trimmed by 2 bases and the J gene end by 6 bases; junction bases not matched to a gene: 9. Per the germline V gene, CDR1 is SQVTM and CDR2 is ANQGSEA. This CDR3 is built from 14 residues. The CDR3 DNA sequence: TGCAGCGTTGAACAGGGGGCTAGTTTATCCGAGCAGTACTTC. Its translation: CSVEQGASLSEQYF.

The rearrangement links TRBV29-1 to TRBJ2-1, with TRBD2 matching 10 bases. The V segment lost 6 bases and the J segment 0 bases; nucleotides outside the gene matches: 8. The CDR3 spans 16 residues. Germline V CDR1 and CDR2: SQVTM, ANQGSEA. CDR3 in amino acids: CSVLLLAGTSYNEQFF. The CDR3 DNA is TGCAGCGTCCTCTTACTAGCGGGGACCTCCTACAATGAGCAGTTCTTC.

The rearrangement uses TRBV7-2 and TRBJ1-5; 9 bases are shared with TRBD1. The V gene's germline CDR1 is SGHTA and CDR2 FQGNSA. The CDR3 is made up of 15 amino acids. J gave up 6 bases and V 2 bases, and 5 bases lay outside the gene matches. The CDR3 DNA is TGTGCCAGCAGCTTATTTGGGACAGGGCCTCAGCCCCAGCATTTT. Translation: CASSLFGTGPQPQHF.

The chain links TRBV18 to TRBJ2-1; TRBD2 matches at 12 bases. The CDR3 runs to 18 residues. Germline loops: CDR1 KGHSH, CDR2 LQKENI. The junction had 6 bases not matched to a gene; V was cut back by 2 bases and J by 1 base. The CDR3 sequence: CASSPSGLAGLSYNEQFF. The CDR3 nucleotides read TGTGCCAGCTCACCATCTGGACTAGCGGGACTTTCCTACAATGAGCAGTTCTTC.

The chain has TRBV19 and TRBJ1-5; D gene uncertain. The CDR3 totals 13 residues. Looked up from germline, CDR1 is LNHDA and CDR2 is SQIVND (reference sequence). V lost 3 bases, J lost 4 bases, and 7 bases lay in between. The DNA for the CDR3 is TGTGCCAGTAGTATGGAGGGAAATCAGCCCCAGCATTTT. This translates into CASSMEGNQPQHF.

The sample holds a few counts of this clone. The V gene is TRBV5-1, the J gene TRBJ2-6; D is uncertain. Germline V gene data show CDR1 as SGHRS and CDR2 as YFSETQ. The CDR3 spans 17 residues. Trimming shortened V by 5 bases and J by 4 bases, and 19 bases separated the two germline ends. DNA of the CDR3: TGCGCCAGCAGTCGCTGGGCAGCTGGTACCGGGGCCAACGTCCTGACTTTC. Its protein is CASSRWAAGTGANVLTF.

In its sample, this clone was seen a few times. This sequence joins TRBV7-9 and TRBJ2-1, with 12 bases identical to TRBD1. The CDR3 loop spans 18 amino acids. Germline lookup yields CDR1 SEHNR and CDR2 FQNEAQ (reference sequence). J gave up 1 base and V 5 bases, and 9 bases lay outside the gene matches. The CDR3 sequence: CASSHPGTGGGSYNEQFF. Here the CDR3 DNA reads TGTGCCAGCAGCCACCCCGGGACAGGGGGCGGATCCTACAATGAGCAGTTCTTC.

Only a few counts were recorded for this clone. The chain carries TRBV29-1 and TRBJ2-3, with D perhaps matching TRBD2 (6 bases). V dropped 6 bases and J dropped 6 bases, with 10 bases sitting between them. Germline CDR1 SQVTM, CDR2 ANQGSEA. This CDR3 has 11 amino acids. Here the CDR3 DNA reads TGCAGCGTCGGGAGAGCGGATACGCAGTATTTT. The encoded protein is CSVGRADTQYF.

This clone was counted once. The genes are TRBV7-3 and TRBJ2-3; TRBD2 aligns across 12 bases. Germline V gene sequence: CDR1 SGHTA, CDR2 FQGTGA. Losses at the gene ends were 4 bases for V and 6 bases for J; bases not matched to a gene: 5. The CDR3 totals 15 residues. CDR3 DNA: TGTGCCAGCAGCTCACTAGCGGGAGGCAAGGATACGCAGTATTTT. Its translation is CASSSLAGGKDTQYF.

The genes are TRBV6-1 and TRBJ2-6, with 10 nucleotides matching TRBD1. Germline V gives CDR1 MNHNS, CDR2 SASEGT. The CDR3 sequence is 18 residues long. Trimming removed 4 bases from V and 0 bases from J; junction bases left unmatched: 6. CDR3 sequence reads: CASSGGTGVSSGANVLTF. The CDR3 nucleotides read TGTGCCAGCAGTGGAGGGACAGGGGTTAGCTCTGGGGCCAACGTCCTGACTTTC.

The sample holds a few counts of this clone. The chain carries TRBV10-3 and TRBJ2-7, with D uncertain. V lost 3 bases and J lost 5, with 5 bases in between. Germline assignment: CDR1 ENHRY and CDR2 SYGVKD. The CDR3 sequence is 11 residues long. CDR3 nucleotides: TGTGCCATCAGTGAAAGAAACGAGCAGTACTTC. Protein product: CAISERNEQYF.

The CDR3 DNA reads TGTGCCAGCAGCGTAGAATCCGACCCCGAGCAGTACTTC. It encodes CASSVESDPEQYF. The rearrangement links TRBV9 to TRBJ2-7; D gene uncertain. Germline lookup yields CDR1 SGDLS and CDR2 YYNGEE. This CDR3 contains 13 residues. The V end lost 0 bases, the J end lost 6 bases, and 10 bases lay between the germline ends. The variable domain in full, with the rest retrieved from reference TRBV9 and TRBJ2-7, is DSGVTQTPKHLITATGQRVTLRCSPRSGDLSVYWYQQSLDQGLQFLIQYYNGEERAKGNILERFSAQQFPDLHSELNLSSLELGDSALYFCASSVESDPEQYFGPGTRLTVT.